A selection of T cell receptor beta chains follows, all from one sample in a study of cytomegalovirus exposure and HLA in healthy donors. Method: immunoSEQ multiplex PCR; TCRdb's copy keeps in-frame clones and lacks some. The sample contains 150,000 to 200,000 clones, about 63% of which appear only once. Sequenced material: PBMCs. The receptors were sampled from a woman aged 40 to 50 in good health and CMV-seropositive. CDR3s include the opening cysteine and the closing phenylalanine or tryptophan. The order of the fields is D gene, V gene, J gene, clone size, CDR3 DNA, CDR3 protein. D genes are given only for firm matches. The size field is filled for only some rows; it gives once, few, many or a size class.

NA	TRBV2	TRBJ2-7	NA	TGTGCCAGCAGTGAAGGAAGTGGGAGGCGTTACGAGCAGTACTTC	CASSEGSGRRYEQYF
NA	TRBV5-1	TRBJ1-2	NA	TGCGCCAGCAGCTTGGAGGGGTTGGATTATGGCTACACCTTC	CASSLEGLDYGYTF
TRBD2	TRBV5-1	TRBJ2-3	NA	TGCGCCAGCAGCTTGGGGCTACTAGCGGGAGGCACAGATACGCAGTATTTT	CASSLGLLAGGTDTQYF
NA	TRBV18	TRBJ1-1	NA	TGTGCCAGCTCACCAATGGGCAGTAAGAACACTGAAGCTTTCTTT	CASSPMGSKNTEAFF
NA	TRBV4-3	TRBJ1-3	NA	TGCGCCAGCAGCCAAGATTTCAGGGACACCATATATTTT	CASSQDFRDTIYF
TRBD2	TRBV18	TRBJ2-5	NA	TGTGCCAGCTCACCAAGGGGACTAGCGGAGCGGGGAGTGGAGACCCAGTACTTC	CASSPRGLAERGVETQYF
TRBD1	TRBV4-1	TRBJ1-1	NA	TGCGCCAGCAGCCATGGACAGGGGGCTATGGGAACTGAAGCTTTCTTT	CASSHGQGAMGTEAFF
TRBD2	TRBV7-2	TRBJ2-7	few	TGTGCCAGCAGCTCGCGGCGGGGCGGGAGCTCCTACGAGCAGTACTTC	CASSSRRGGSSYEQYF
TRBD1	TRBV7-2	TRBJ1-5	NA	TGTGCCAGCAGCCCCGTACAGGGGGCGCATCAGCCCCAGCATTTT	CASSPVQGAHQPQHF
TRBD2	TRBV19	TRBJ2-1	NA	TGTGCCAGTAGTAGGAGGAGCCCTGAGGGACTAGCGGGAAACAATGAGCAGTTCTTC	CASSRRSPEGLAGNNEQFF
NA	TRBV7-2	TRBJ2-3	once	TGTGCCAGCAGCTCGCAGACTGGGGGCCCAGATACGCAGTATTTT	CASSSQTGGPDTQYF
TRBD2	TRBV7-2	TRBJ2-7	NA	TGTGCCAGCAACCCCACGCGGGAGGGGGAGCAGTACTTC	CASNPTREGEQYF
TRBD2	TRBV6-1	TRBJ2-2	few	TGTGCCAGCAGTGGGGGACTAGCGGGAGTAGGCGGGGAGCTGTTTTTT	CASSGGLAGVGGELFF
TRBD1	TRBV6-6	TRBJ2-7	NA	TGTGCCAGCAGCCTACAGGGGACGGATTACGAGCAGTACTTC	CASSLQGTDYEQYF
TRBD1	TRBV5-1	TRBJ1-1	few	TGCGCCAGCAGCTCGGGACAGGGGAACACTGAAGCTTTCTTT	CASSSGQGNTEAFF
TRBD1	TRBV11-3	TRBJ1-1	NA	TGTGCCAGCAGCCTCTCGGGACAGGGGAATTCTGAAGCTTTCTTT	CASSLSGQGNSEAFF
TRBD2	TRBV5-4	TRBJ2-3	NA	TGTGCCAGCAGCCAAACTAGCGGGGCAGATACGCAGTATTTT	CASSQTSGADTQYF
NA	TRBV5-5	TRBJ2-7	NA	TGTGCCAGCAGCCTAGGTGTCTCCTACGAGCAGTACTTC	CASSLGVSYEQYF
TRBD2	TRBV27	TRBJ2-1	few	TGTGCCAGCAGTTTGCCCGGGACTAGAAGCAATGAGCAGTTCTTC	CASSLPGTRSNEQFF
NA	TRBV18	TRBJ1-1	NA	TGTGCCAGCTCTCCTAGTGACACGGGAGCGAGTCGGGCTTTCTTT	CASSPSDTGASRAFF
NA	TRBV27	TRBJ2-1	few	TGTGCCAGCAGTTTCTACGCTTACAATGAGCAGTTCTTC	CASSFYAYNEQFF
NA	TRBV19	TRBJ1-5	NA	TGTGCCAGTAGTATAACCGGGAGAAGCAATCAGCCCCAGCATTTT	CASSITGRSNQPQHF
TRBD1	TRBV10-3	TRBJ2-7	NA	TGTGCCATCAGTGAGTCTGACGGACAGGGGGCACCCGAGCAGTACTTC	CAISESDGQGAPEQYF
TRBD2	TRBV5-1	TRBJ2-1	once	TGCGCCAGCAGTGGTAGCGGGGTGTCCTACAATGAGCAGTTCTTC	CASSGSGVSYNEQFF
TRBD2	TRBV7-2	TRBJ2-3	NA	TGTGCCAGCAGCCGTGGGACTAGCGTAACAGATACGCAGTATTTT	CASSRGTSVTDTQYF
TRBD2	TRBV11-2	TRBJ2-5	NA	TGTGCCAGCAGCTTAGATCGCGAGGCTAGCGGGGGGGAGACCCAGTACTTC	CASSLDREASGGETQYF
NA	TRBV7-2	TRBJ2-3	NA	TGTGCCAGCAGCCCCGGACTAATCACAGATACGCAGTATTTT	CASSPGLITDTQYF
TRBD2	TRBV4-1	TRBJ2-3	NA	TGCGCCAGCAGCCTGGGACTAGCGGCTAGCACAGATACGCAGTATTTT	CASSLGLAASTDTQYF
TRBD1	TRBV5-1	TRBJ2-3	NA	TGCGCCAGCAGCTTGGAAGGGGGCAGAGATACGCAGTATTTT	CASSLEGGRDTQYF
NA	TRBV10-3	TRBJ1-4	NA	TGTGCCATCAGTGAGTCAGACAGGCTTAATGAAAAACTGTTTTTT	CAISESDRLNEKLFF
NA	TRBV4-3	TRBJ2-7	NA	TGCGCCAGCAGCCAAGACAACCTCCGAGCCTACGAGCAGTACTTC	CASSQDNLRAYEQYF
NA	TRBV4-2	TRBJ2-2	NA	TGTGCCAGCAGCCAAGATCCTTCGCAGGCGTCGACCGGGGAGCTGTTTTTT	CASSQDPSQASTGELFF
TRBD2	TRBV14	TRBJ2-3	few	TGTGCCAGCAGCCAAGGATCGGTAGCGGGAGCATTTGTAGATACGCAGTATTTT	CASSQGSVAGAFVDTQYF
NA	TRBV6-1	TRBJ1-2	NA	TGTGCCAGCAGTGAAGGTCCGGGTACGGGCTATGGCTACACCTTC	CASSEGPGTGYGYTF
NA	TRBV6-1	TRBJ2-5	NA	TGTGCCAGCAGTGAAGTCCTAACCGAGACCCAGTACTTC	CASSEVLTETQYF
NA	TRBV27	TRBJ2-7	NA	TGTGCCAGCAGTTTAACAGGGCAAAGATCCTACGAGCAGTACTTC	CASSLTGQRSYEQYF
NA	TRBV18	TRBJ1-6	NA	TGTGCCAGCTCACCAGAGGCCTCCTATAATTCACCCCTCCACTTT	CASSPEASYNSPLHF
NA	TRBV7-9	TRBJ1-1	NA	TGTTCCAGCAGCCGGGGTGGTACTGAAGCTTTCTTT	CSSSRGGTEAFF
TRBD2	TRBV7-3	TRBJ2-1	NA	TGTGCCAGCAGCCTAGGGACTAGCGGGGGGTACAATGAGCAGTTCTTC	CASSLGTSGGYNEQFF
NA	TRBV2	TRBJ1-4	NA	TGTGCCAGCAGTCAGACGAGACAGGCCAATGAAAAACTGTTTTTT	CASSQTRQANEKLFF
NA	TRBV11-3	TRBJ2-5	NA	TGTGCCAGCAGCTTAGGGGCCAAATCCGAGACCCAGTACTTC	CASSLGAKSETQYF
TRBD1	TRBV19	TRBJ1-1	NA	TGTGCCAGTAGTACCAGATTGGGACAGGGGGCTGGCGCTTTCTTT	CASSTRLGQGAGAFF
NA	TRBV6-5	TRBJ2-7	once	TGTGCCAGCAGTTACCAGTCCCGGGACATTTACGAGCAGTACTTC	CASSYQSRDIYEQYF
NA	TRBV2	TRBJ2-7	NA	TGTGCCAGCAGTGAAAGGGGGTACGAGCAGTACTTC	CASSERGYEQYF
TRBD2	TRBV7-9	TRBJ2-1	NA	TGTGCCAGCAGCCCGACTAGCGGGAGTATCGATGAGCAGTTCTTC	CASSPTSGSIDEQFF
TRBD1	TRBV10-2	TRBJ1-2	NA	TGCGCCAGCGGAGGGACAGATGGCCACACCTTC	CASGGTDGHTF
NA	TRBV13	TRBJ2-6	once	TGTGCCAGCAGCCACACGACTACCTTGAACTCTGGGGCCAACGTCCTGACTTTC	CASSHTTTLNSGANVLTF
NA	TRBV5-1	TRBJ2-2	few	TGCGCCAGCAGCCGGGGACATGGGACCGGGGAGCTGTTTTTT	CASSRGHGTGELFF
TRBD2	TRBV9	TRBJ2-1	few	TGTGCCAGCAGCGTAGCCGGACTAGACAATGAGCAGTTCTTC	CASSVAGLDNEQFF
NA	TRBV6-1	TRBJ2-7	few	TGTGCCAGCAGTGCCCGCGGGCAGTACTTC	CASSARGQYF
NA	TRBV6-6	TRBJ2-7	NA	TGTGCCAGCCAGGGGACTATAAACGAGCAGTACTTC	CASQGTINEQYF
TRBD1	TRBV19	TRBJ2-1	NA	TGTGCCAGTAGTCCGGGACAGGGGCTGGGTGAGCAGTTCTTC	CASSPGQGLGEQFF
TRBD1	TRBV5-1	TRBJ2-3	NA	TGCGCCAGCAGCTCGGGACAGGCCACCACAGATACGCAGTATTTT	CASSSGQATTDTQYF